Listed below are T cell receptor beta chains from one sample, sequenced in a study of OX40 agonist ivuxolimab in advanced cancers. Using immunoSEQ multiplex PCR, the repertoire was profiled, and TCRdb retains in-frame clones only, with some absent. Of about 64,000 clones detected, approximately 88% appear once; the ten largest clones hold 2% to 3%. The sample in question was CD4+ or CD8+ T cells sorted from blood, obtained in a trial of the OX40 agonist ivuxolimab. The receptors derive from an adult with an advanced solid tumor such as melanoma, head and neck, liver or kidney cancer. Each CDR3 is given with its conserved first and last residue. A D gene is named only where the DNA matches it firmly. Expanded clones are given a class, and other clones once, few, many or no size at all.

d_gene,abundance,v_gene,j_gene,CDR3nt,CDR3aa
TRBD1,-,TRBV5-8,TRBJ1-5,TGTGCCAGCAGCCAACCGGGACAGGTAGAGCAGCCCCAGCATTTT,CASSQPGQVEQPQHF
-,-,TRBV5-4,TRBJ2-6,TGTGCCAGCAGTGGGGTAAGCTCCTCTGGGGCCAACGTCCTGACTTTC,CASSGVSSSGANVLTF
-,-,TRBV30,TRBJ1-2,TGTGCCTGGAGTGGGAGACACCTGCAAGGCTACACCTTC,CAWSGRHLQGYTF
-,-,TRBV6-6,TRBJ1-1,TGTGCCAGCAATGTGAAAACTGAAGCTTTCTTT,CASNVKTEAFF
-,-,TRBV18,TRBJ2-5,TGTGCCAGCTCACCACTAGGACCGGAGACCCAGTACTTC,CASSPLGPETQYF
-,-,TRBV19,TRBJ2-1,TGTGCCAGTACAAGGACAATGTCCTACAATGAGCAGTTCTTC,CASTRTMSYNEQFF
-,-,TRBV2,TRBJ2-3,TGTGCCAGCAGTCTTCCGAGCACAGATACGCAGTATTTT,CASSLPSTDTQYF
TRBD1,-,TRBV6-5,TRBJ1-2,TGTGCCAGCAGTTACACGGCAGGGGGGGACTATGGCTACACCTTC,CASSYTAGGDYGYTF
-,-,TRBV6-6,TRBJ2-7,TGTGCCAGCAGTTACGGGCAGGGATCATCCTACGAGCAGTACTTC,CASSYGQGSSYEQYF
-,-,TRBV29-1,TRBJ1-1,TGCAGCGTTATAGGGGGGGGCGGGTTTAGCACTGAAGCTTTCTTT,CSVIGGGGFSTEAFF
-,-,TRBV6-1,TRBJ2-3,TGTGCCAGCAGCAGCGGAACTAGCACAGATACGCAGTATTTT,CASSSGTSTDTQYF
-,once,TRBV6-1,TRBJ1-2,TGTGCCAGCAGTGGGAGTACAGGTGGTAACTATGGCTACACCTTC,CASSGSTGGNYGYTF
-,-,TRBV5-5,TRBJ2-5,TGTGCCAGCAGCCGGGTGGGGGTGGAGACCCAGTACTTC,CASSRVGVETQYF
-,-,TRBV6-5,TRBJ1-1,TGTGCCAGCAGTGCTTGGAGAGGGAGGGGCACTGAAGCTTTCTTT,CASSAWRGRGTEAFF
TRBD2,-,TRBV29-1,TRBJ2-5,TGCAGCGTCCAGCGGGAGATGGGAGAGACCCAGTACTTC,CSVQREMGETQYF
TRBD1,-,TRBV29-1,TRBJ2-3,TGCAGCGTGGGGACAGCCACAGATACGCAGTATTTT,CSVGTATDTQYF
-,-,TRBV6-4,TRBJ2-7,TGTGCCAGCAGTGACGGGTTGTGCGAGCAGTACTTC,CASSDGLCEQYF
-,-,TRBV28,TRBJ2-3,TGTGCCAGCAGTTCCTCTTTACGGGATACGCAGTATTTT,CASSSSLRDTQYF
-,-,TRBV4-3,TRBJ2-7,TGCGCCAGCAGCCAAGATTTAAAAGGGGCCTACGAGCAGTACTTC,CASSQDLKGAYEQYF
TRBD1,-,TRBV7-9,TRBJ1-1,TGTGCCAGCAGCTCATCCCCCGGGACAGACCTAAACACTGAAGCTTTCTTT,CASSSSPGTDLNTEAFF
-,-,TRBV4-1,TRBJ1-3,TGCGCCAGCAGCCAAGATCGAGGCCCCGGGGGCCTAGGAAACACCATATATTTT,CASSQDRGPGGLGNTIYF
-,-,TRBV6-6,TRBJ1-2,TGTGCCAGCAGCCTAAAGGGGACTTCCCGAACCGGCTACACCTTC,CASSLKGTSRTGYTF
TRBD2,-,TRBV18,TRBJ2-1,TGTGCCAGCTCACCGGCGGGGGAGAATCTGTTCTTC,CASSPAGENLFF
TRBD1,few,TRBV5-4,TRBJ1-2,TGTGCCAGCAGCTTCTCATTAGACAGGGCTAACTATGGCTACACCTTC,CASSFSLDRANYGYTF
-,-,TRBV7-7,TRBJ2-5,TGTGCCAGCAGCTTAAGGGGCGTAGAGACCCAGTACTTC,CASSLRGVETQYF
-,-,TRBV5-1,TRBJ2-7,TGCGCCAGCAGCCCAGCAGGGGGGGCCTACGAGCAGTACTTC,CASSPAGGAYEQYF
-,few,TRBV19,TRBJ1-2,TGTGCCAGTAGTATACTAGGGTATGGCTACACCTTC,CASSILGYGYTF
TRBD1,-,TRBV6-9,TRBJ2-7,TGTGCCAGCAGTTACCGTGGACAGGGTATCTACGAGCAGTACTTC,CASSYRGQGIYEQYF
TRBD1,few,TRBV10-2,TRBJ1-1,TGCGCCAGCAGTGTACTACCGGGACAGGGTATACGGGACACTGAAGCTTTCTTT,CASSVLPGQGIRDTEAFF
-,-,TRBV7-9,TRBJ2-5,TGTGCCAGCAGCTTAGTTGAAGACGTGGGAACCCAGTACTTC,CASSLVEDVGTQYF
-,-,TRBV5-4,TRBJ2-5,TGTGCCAGCAGCTCTAACGCGGACAGTCGGTACCAAGAGACCCAGTACTTC,CASSSNADSRYQETQYF
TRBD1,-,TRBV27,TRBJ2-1,TGTGCCAGCAGTTTACGGAAACAGGGGATTATCTATGAGCAGTTCTTC,CASSLRKQGIIYEQFF
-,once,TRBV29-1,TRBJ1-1,TGCAGCGTTGAAGCCTGGGCCCCGAACACTGAAGCTTTCTTT,CSVEAWAPNTEAFF
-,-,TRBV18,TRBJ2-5,TGTGCCAGCTCACCACTAGCGGAAGAGACCCAGTACTTC,CASSPLAEETQYF
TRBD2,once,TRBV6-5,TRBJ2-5,TGTGCCAGCAGTTACTCGAGCGGGAGGGGGTCGGAGACCCAGTACTTC,CASSYSSGRGSETQYF
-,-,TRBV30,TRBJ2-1,TGTGCCTGGAGTGTCGAGATGGGGGCGCAGTTCTTC,CAWSVEMGAQFF
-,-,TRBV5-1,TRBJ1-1,TGCGCCAGCCGCGATACAACGAACACTGAAGCTTTCTTT,CASRDTTNTEAFF
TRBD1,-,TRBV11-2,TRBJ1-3,TGTGCCAGCAGCCCACGCAGGGGGCCAGGAAACACCATATATTTT,CASSPRRGPGNTIYF
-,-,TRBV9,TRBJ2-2,TGTGCCAGCAGCCCTGGGGTAAACACCGGGGAGCTGTTTTTT,CASSPGVNTGELFF